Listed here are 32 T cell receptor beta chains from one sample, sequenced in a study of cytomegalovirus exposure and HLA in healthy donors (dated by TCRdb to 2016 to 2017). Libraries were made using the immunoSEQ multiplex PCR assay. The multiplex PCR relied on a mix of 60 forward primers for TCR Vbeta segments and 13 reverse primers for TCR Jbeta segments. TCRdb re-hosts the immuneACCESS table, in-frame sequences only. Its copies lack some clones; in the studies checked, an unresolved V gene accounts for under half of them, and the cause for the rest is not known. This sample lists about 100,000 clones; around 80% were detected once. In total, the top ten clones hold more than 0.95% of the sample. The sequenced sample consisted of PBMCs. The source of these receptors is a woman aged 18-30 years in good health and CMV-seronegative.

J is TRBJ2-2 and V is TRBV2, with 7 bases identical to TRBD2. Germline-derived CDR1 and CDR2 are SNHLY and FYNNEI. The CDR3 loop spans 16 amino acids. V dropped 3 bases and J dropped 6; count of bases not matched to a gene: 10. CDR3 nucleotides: TGTGCCAGCAGTGAGGGGGGGGATAGAATATCCGGGGAGCTGTTTTTT. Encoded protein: CASSEGGDRISGELFF.

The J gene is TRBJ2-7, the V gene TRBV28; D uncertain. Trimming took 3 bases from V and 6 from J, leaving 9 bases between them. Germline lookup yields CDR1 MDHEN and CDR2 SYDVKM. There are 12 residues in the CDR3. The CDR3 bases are TGTGCCAGCAGTTTCTTCCACTCCGAGCAGTACTTC. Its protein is CASSFFHSEQYF.

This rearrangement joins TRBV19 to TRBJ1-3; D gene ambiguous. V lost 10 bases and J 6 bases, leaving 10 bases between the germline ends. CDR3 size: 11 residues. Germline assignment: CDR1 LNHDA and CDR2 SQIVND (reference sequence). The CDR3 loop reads CATGLINTIYF. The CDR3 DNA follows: TGTGCCACTGGACTGATAAACACCATATATTTT.

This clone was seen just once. Here the CDR3 DNA reads TGTGCCAGCAGCACCGGGACAGGGGAGACCCAGTACTTC. As protein: CASSTGTGETQYF. This sequence joins TRBV7-3 and TRBJ2-5; 9 bases agree with TRBD1. Germline CDR1 SGHTA, CDR2 FQGTGA. With V trimmed by 5 bases and J by 5 bases, 3 bases remained unmatched. The CDR3 is 13 amino acids.

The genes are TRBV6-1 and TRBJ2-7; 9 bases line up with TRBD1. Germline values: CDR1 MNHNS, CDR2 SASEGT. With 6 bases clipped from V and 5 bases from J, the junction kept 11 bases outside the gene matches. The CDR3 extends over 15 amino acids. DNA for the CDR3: TGTGCCAGCAGGAGTCTGGGACAGGGTCCGGACGAGCAGTACTTC. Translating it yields CASRSLGQGPDEQYF.

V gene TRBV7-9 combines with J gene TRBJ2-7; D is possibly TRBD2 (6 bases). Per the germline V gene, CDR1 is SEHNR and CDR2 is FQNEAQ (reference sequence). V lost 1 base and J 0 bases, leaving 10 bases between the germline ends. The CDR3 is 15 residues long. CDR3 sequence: CASSLVRETSYEQYF. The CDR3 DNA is TGTGCCAGCAGCTTAGTTCGGGAGACCTCCTACGAGCAGTACTTC.

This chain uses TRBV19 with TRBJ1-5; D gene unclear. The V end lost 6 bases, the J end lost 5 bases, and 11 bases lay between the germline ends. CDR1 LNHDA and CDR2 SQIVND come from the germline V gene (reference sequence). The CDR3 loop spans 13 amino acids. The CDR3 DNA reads TGTGCCAGTAGAGAATCGGGGTATCAGCCCCAGCATTTT. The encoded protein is CASRESGYQPQHF. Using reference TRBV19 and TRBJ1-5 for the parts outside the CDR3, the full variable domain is DGGITQSPKYLFRKEGQNVTLSCEQNLNHDAMYWYRQDPGQGLRLIYYSQIVNDFQKGDIAEGYSVSREKKESFPLTVTSAQKNPTAFYLCASRESGYQPQHFGDGTRLSIL.

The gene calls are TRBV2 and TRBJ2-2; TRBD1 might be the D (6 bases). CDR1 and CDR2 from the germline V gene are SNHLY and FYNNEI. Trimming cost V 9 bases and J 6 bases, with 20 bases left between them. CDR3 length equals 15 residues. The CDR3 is CARGIQGSRAGELFF. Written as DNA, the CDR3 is TGTGCCAGAGGGATACAGGGTTCCCGGGCCGGGGAGCTGTTTTTT.

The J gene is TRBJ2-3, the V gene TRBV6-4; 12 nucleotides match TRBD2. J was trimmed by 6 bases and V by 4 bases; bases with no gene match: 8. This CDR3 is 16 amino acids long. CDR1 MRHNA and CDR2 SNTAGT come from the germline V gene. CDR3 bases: TGTGCCAGCAGTGTTGGGGCTAGCGGGGGGGCGGATACGCAGTATTTT. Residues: CASSVGASGGADTQYF.

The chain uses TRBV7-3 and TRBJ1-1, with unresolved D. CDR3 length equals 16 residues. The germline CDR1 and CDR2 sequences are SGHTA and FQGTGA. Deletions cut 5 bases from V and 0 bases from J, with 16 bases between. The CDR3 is CASSTQPGRLNTEAFF. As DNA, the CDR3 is TGTGCCAGCAGCACGCAACCCGGGAGACTGAACACTGAAGCTTTCTTT.

The CDR3 loop is CASSPAGAGFTEAFF. As DNA, the CDR3 is TGTGCCAGCAGCCCCGCCGGCGCAGGGTTCACTGAAGCTTTCTTT. V gene TRBV7-2 combines with J gene TRBJ1-1; D is possibly TRBD1 (5 bases). CDR3 length: 15 amino acids. Trimming pared 5 bases from V and 4 bases from J, leaving 17 bases between. Germline V CDR1 and CDR2: SGHTA, FQGNSA.

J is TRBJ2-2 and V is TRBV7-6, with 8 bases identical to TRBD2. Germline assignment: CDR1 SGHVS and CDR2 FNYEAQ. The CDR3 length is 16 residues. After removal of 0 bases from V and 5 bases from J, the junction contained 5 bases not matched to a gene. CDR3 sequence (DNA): TGTGCCAGCAGCTTAGCGCCAGCGGGAGAGACCGGGGAGCTGTTTTTT. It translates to CASSLAPAGETGELFF. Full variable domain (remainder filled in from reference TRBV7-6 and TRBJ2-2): GAGVSQSPRYKVTKRGQDVALRCDPISGHVSLYWYRQALGQGPEFLTYFNYEAQQDKSGLPNDRFSAERPEGSISTLTIQRTEQRDSAMYRCASSLAPAGETGELFFGEGSRLTVL.

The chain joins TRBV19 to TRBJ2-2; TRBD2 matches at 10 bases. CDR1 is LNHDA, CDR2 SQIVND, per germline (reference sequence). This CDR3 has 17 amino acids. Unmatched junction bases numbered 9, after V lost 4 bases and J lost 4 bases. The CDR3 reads CASSTPGLASFTGELFF. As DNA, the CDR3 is TGTGCCAGTAGTACCCCGGGACTAGCGAGTTTCACCGGGGAGCTGTTTTTT.

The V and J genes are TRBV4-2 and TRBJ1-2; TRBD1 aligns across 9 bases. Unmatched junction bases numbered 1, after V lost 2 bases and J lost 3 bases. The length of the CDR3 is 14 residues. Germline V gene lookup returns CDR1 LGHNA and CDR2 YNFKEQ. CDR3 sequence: CASSQTGGDYGYTF. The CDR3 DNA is TGTGCCAGCAGCCAAACAGGGGGCGACTATGGCTACACCTTC.

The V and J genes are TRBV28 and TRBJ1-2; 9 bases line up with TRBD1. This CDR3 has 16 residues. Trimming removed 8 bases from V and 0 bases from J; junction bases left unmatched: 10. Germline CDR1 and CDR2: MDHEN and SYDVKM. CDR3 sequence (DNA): TGTGCCAGCGGGGGGACAGGGAGGGCCACTAACTATGGCTACACCTTC. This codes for CASGGTGRATNYGYTF.

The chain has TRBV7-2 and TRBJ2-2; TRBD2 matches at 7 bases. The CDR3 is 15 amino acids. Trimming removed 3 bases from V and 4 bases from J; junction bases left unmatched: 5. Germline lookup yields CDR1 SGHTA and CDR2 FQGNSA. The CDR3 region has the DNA TGTGCCAGCAGCTTGGGACTACTGCTCACCGGGGAGCTGTTTTTT. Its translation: CASSLGLLLTGELFF.

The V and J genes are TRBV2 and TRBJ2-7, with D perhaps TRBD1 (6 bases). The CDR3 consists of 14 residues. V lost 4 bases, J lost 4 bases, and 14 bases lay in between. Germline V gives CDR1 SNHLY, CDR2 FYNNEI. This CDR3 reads CASSVVQGPYEQYF. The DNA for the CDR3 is TGTGCCAGCAGTGTGGTACAGGGTCCGTACGAGCAGTACTTC.

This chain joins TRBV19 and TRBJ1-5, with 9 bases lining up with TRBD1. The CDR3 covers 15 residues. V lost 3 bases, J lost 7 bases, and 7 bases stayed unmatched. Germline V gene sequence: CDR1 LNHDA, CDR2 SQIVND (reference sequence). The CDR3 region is CASSMGQGFRQPQHF. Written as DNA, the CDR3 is TGTGCCAGTAGTATGGGACAGGGATTCAGGCAGCCCCAGCATTTT.

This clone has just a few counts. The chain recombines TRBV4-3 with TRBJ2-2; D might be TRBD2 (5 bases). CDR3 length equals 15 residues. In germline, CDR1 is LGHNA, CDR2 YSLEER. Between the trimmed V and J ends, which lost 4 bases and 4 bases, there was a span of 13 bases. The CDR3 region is CASSRLMRGTGELFF. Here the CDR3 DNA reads TGCGCCAGCAGCCGACTAATGAGAGGCACCGGGGAGCTGTTTTTT.

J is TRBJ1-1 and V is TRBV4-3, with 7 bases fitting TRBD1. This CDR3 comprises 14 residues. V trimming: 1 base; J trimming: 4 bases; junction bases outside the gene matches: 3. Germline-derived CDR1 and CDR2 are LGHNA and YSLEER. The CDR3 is CASSQAGGTTEAFF. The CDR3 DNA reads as TGCGCCAGCAGCCAAGCAGGGGGGACCACTGAAGCTTTCTTT.

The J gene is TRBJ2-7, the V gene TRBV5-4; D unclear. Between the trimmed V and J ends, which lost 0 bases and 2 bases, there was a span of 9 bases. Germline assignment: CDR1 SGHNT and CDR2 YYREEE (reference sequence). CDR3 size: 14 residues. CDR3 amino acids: CASSLEETPYEQYF. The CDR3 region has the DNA TGTGCCAGCAGCTTGGAGGAGACTCCCTACGAGCAGTACTTC. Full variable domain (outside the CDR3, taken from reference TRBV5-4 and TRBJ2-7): ETGVTQSPTHLIKTRGQQVTLRCSSQSGHNTVSWYQQALGQGPQFIFQYYREEENGRGNFPPRFSGLQFPNYSSELNVNALELDDSALYLCASSLEETPYEQYFGPGTRLTVT.

CDR3 residues: CASSPTQGRGNQPQHF. The CDR3 DNA reads TGTGCCAGTAGTCCGACACAGGGACGAGGTAATCAGCCCCAGCATTTT. The rearrangement links TRBV19 to TRBJ1-5; a possible D gene is TRBD1 (6 bases). The V gene lost 5 bases and the J gene lost 4 bases, with 18 bases spanning the gap. The CDR3 spans 16 residues. Germline CDR1 LNHDA, CDR2 SQIVND (reference sequence).

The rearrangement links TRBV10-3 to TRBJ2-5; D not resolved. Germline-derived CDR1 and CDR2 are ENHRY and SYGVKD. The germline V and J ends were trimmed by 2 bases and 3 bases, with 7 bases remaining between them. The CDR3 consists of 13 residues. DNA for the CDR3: TGTGCCATCAGTGAGCTACTCGAAGAGACCCAGTACTTC. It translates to CAISELLEETQYF.

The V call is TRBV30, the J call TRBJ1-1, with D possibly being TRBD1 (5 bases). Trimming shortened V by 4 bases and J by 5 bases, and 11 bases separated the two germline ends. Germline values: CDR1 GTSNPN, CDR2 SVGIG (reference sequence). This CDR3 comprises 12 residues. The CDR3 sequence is CAWIGGKTEAFF. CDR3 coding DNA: TGTGCCTGGATCGGGGGGAAAACTGAAGCTTTCTTT.

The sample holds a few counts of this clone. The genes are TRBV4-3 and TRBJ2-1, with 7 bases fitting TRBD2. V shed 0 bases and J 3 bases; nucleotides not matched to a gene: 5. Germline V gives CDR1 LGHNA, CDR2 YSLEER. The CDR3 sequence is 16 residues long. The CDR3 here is CASSQDHSGNYNEQFF. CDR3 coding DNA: TGCGCCAGCAGCCAAGATCACAGCGGGAACTACAATGAGCAGTTCTTC.

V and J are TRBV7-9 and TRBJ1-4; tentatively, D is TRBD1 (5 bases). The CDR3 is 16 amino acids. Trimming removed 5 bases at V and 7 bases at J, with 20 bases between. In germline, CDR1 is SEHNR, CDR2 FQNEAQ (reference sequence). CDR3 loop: CASSQRLGGEGEKLFF. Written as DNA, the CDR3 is TGTGCCAGCAGCCAACGACTCGGGGGGGAAGGTGAAAAACTGTTTTTT.

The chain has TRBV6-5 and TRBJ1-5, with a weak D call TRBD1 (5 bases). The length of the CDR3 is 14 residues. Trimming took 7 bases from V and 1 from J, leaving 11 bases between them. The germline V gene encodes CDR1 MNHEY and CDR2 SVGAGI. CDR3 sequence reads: CASTGTDSNQPQHF. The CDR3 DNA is TGTGCCAGCACAGGGACTGACAGCAATCAGCCCCAGCATTTT.

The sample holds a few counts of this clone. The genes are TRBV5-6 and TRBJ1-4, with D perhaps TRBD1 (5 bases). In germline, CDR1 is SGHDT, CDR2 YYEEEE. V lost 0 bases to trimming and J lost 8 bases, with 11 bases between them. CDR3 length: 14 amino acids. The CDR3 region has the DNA TGTGCCAGCAGCTTGGGTGGACACGGCGAAAAACTGTTTTTT. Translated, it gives CASSLGGHGEKLFF.

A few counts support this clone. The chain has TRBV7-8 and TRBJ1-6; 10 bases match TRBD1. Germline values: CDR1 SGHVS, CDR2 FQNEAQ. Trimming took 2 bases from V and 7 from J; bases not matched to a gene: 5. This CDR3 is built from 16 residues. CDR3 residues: CASSLWVGQGNSPLHF. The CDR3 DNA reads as TGTGCCAGCAGCTTATGGGTGGGACAGGGGAATTCACCCCTCCACTTT.

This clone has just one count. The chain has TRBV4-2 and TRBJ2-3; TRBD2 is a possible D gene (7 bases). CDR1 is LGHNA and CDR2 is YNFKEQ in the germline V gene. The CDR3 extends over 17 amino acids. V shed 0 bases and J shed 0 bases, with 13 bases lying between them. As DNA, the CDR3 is TGTGCCAGCAGCCAAGATCTAGGGGGAGGGAGCACAGATACGCAGTATTTT. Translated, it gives CASSQDLGGGSTDTQYF.

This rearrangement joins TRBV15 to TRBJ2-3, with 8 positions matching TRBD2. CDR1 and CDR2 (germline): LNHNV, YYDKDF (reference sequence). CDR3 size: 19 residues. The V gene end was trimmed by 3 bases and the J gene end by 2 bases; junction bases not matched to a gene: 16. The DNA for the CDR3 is TGTGCCACCAGCAGTACGTCCTGGGGGCCGGGAGGGGACACAGATACGCAGTATTTT. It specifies CATSSTSWGPGGDTDTQYF.

The CDR3 DNA follows: TGTGCCAGCAGTAGCAGCACAGATACGCAGTATTTT. Protein: CASSSSTDTQYF. The J gene is TRBJ2-3, the V gene TRBV2; the D is unclear. The germline gives CDR1 SNHLY, CDR2 FYNNEI. V lost 5 bases, J lost 0 bases, and 3 bases lay in between. The CDR3 totals 12 residues.